These T cell receptor beta chains were read from a single sample in a study of T cells in Graves' hyperthyroidism and ophthalmopathy. TCRdb processed the multiplex PCR reads anew with MiXCR; each CDR3 protein has one entry. There are 300,000 to 450,000 distinct CDR3 sequences in the sample; about a sixth occur only once, and approximately 30% lies in the top ten. Sequenced material: blood. The receptors shown here come from a woman aged 30 to 39 with Graves' hyperthyroidism that later progressed to Graves' ophthalmopathy. Both conserved end residues are part of each CDR3. Each record gives: D gene, clone size, V gene, J gene, CDR3 protein, CDR3 DNA. A D gene is named only where the DNA matches it firmly. Clone size, where shown, is once, few, many, or a class for clones that have expanded.

>-|-|TRBV7-9|TRBJ2-6
CASRFIRPGKSYSGANVLTF
TGTGCCAGCAGATTTATACGGCCAGGCAAATCCTACTCTGGGGCCAACGTCCTGACTTTC
>TRBD1|many|TRBV20-1|TRBJ2-3
CSAVGTARLDTQYF
TGCAGTGCCGTCGGGACAGCGAGGTTAGATACGCAGTATTTT
>TRBD2|-|TRBV18|TRBJ2-5
CASSPRLAVQETQYF
TGTGCCAGCTCACCACGGCTAGCGGTCCAAGAGACCCAGTACTTC
>-|-|TRBV6-6|TRBJ2-1
CASSYADSDNEQFF
TGTGCCAGCAGTTACGCCGACAGTGACAATGAGCAGTTCTTC
>TRBD1|many|TRBV12-3/TRBV12-4|TRBJ1-2
CASSNPDRPNYGYTF
TGTGCCAGCAGTAATCCGGACAGGCCAAACTATGGCTACACCTTC
>-|-|TRBV7-9|TRBJ2-3
CASSLEGPGTDTQYF
TGTGCCAGCAGCTTAGAAGGGCCGGGCACAGATACGCAGTATTTT
>-|many|TRBV5-1|TRBJ2-5
CASSLRAGRETQYF
TGCGCCAGCAGCTTGCGAGCGGGTAGAGAGACCCAGTACTTC
>-|few|TRBV2|TRBJ1-1
CASSVFIGQQNTEAFF
TGTGCCAGCAGCGTCTTTATCGGACAGCAGAACACTGAAGCTTTCTTT
>-|-|TRBV25-1|TRBJ2-3
CASSFRKQGNTDTQYF
TGTGCCAGCAGTTTCCGAAAGCAGGGAAACACAGATACGCAGTATTTT
>-|few|TRBV5-8|TRBJ1-2
CASTRTFVGYTF
TGTGCCAGCACCAGGACGTTCGTGGGCTACACCTTC
>TRBD2|many|TRBV7-8|TRBJ2-7
CASSSRDGGDYSYEQYF
TGTGCCAGCAGCTCGCGCGATGGAGGGGACTACTCCTACGAGCAGTACTTC
>-|many|TRBV27|TRBJ2-5
CASTYRVGLKETQYF
TGTGCCAGCACCTACAGGGTCGGGCTAAAGGAGACCCAGTACTTC
>-|-|TRBV29-1|TRBJ1-2
CSVELGPQGPEYGYTF
TGCAGCGTTGAACTCGGGCCGCAGGGGCCAGAATATGGCTACACCTTC
>-|few|TRBV27|TRBJ1-5
CASSLPGGQPQHF
TGTGCCAGCAGTTTACCTGGGGGCCAGCCCCAGCATTTT
>-|few|TRBV6-1|TRBJ1-2
CASTQGYGYTF
TGTGCCAGTACTCAGGGGTATGGCTACACCTTC
>-|few|TRBV29-1|TRBJ1-5
CSVGGNDQPQHF
TGCAGCGTTGGAGGCAACGATCAGCCCCAGCATTTT
>-|few|TRBV20-1|TRBJ2-2
CSARDTFITGELFF
TGCAGTGCTAGAGATACCTTCATCACCGGGGAGCTGTTTTTT
>TRBD1|many|TRBV5-1|TRBJ2-1
CASSRGQGNEQFF
TGCGCCAGCAGCAGGGGACAGGGGAATGAGCAGTTCTTC
>-|many|TRBV3-1|TRBJ2-5
CASSQGYLGETQYF
TGTGCCAGCAGCCAAGGTTACTTGGGGGAGACCCAGTACTTC
>-|-|TRBV20-1|TRBJ1-5
CSARDSRANQPQHF
TGCAGTGCTAGAGATTCCAGGGCCAATCAGCCCCAGCATTTT
>TRBD1|-|TRBV7-9|TRBJ1-2
CASSSRDRRPYGYTF
TGTGCCAGCAGCTCGCGGGACAGGCGGCCCTATGGCTACACCTTC
>-|many|TRBV12-3/TRBV12-4|TRBJ1-2
CASRIGGTPRGYTF
TGTGCCAGCAGAATTGGCGGGACCCCTAGGGGCTACACCTTC
>-|-|TRBV4-1|TRBJ1-3
CASSLRDQGASGNTIYF
TGCGCCAGCAGCCTAAGGGACCAGGGTGCTTCTGGAAACACCATATATTTT
>TRBD2|many|TRBV6-1|TRBJ2-1
CASRAGLLAGKDNEQFF
TGTGCCAGCAGGGCCGGCTTACTAGCGGGAAAGGACAATGAGCAGTTCTTC
>-|few|TRBV27|TRBJ2-7
CASMGSSYEQYF
TGTGCCAGCATGGGGAGCTCCTACGAGCAGTACTTC
>TRBD2|many|TRBV7-6|TRBJ2-3
CASSSGGASGSTDTQYF
TGTGCCAGCAGCTCCGGAGGTGCTAGCGGGAGTACCGATACGCAGTATTTT
>TRBD2|few|TRBV6-2/TRBV6-3|TRBJ2-3
CASISLAGVNWGTDTQYF
TGTGCCAGCATCTCCCTAGCGGGGGTTAACTGGGGCACAGATACGCAGTATTTT
>-|many|TRBV2|TRBJ2-6
CASSDPSETPSSGANVLTF
TGTGCCAGCAGTGATCCAAGCGAGACGCCGAGCTCTGGGGCCAACGTCCTGACTTTC
>TRBD2|-|TRBV20-1|TRBJ2-1
CSLESGALTYNEQFF
TGCAGTCTTGAAAGCGGGGCCCTGACCTACAATGAGCAGTTCTTC
>TRBD2|many|TRBV2|TRBJ2-7
CASSPGGPYEQYF
TGTGCCAGCAGTCCGGGGGGACCCTACGAGCAGTACTTC
>-|few|TRBV4-1|TRBJ2-3
CASSQQRRSTDTQYF
TGCGCCAGCAGCCAACAAAGACGGAGCACAGATACGCAGTATTTT
>-|few|TRBV18|TRBJ2-7
CASSRADTYEQYF
TGTGCCAGCTCCCGGGCAGACACCTACGAGCAGTACTTC
>TRBD2|-|TRBV20-1|TRBJ2-5
CSARASRGGGRETQYF
TGCAGTGCTAGAGCTTCCCGCGGGGGGGGCAGAGAGACCCAGTACTTC
>-|few|TRBV7-9|TRBJ2-1
CASSPHGDEQFF
TGTGCCAGCAGCCCCCACGGTGATGAGCAGTTCTTC
>-|-|TRBV19|TRBJ1-5
CASSVTGYQPQHF
TGTGCCAGTAGTGTTACAGGTTATCAGCCCCAGCATTTT
>TRBD2|-|TRBV27|TRBJ2-7
CASAWRLADPYEQYF
TGTGCCAGCGCTTGGAGGCTAGCGGACCCCTACGAGCAGTACTTC
>TRBD2|few|TRBV14|TRBJ2-5
CASSQDLGNRRLAGIQETQYF
TGTGCCAGCAGCCAAGATCTAGGAAACAGAAGACTAGCGGGAATACAAGAGACCCAGTACTTC
>TRBD2|-|TRBV4-1|TRBJ2-1
CASSQDQREFVSNEQFF
TGCGCCAGCAGCCAAGATCAGCGGGAGTTTGTCAGCAATGAGCAGTTCTTC
>-|-|TRBV30|TRBJ2-1
CAWSVGSPNEQFF
TGTGCCTGGAGTGTAGGCAGTCCCAATGAGCAGTTCTTC
>TRBD2|once|TRBV28|TRBJ2-1
CASSPTSGGPPNNEQFF
TGTGCCAGCAGTCCAACTAGCGGGGGGCCCCCCAACAATGAGCAGTTCTTC
>TRBD2|many|TRBV20-1|TRBJ2-5
CSARDGGAQETQYF
TGCAGTGCTAGAGACGGGGGGGCCCAAGAGACCCAGTACTTC
>TRBD2|many|TRBV27|TRBJ2-7
CASSWSGTGSYEQYF
TGTGCCAGCAGTTGGAGCGGGACGGGCTCCTACGAGCAGTACTTC
>TRBD1|many|TRBV6-1|TRBJ1-2
CASSFGTGGDYGYTF
TGTGCCAGCAGTTTCGGGACAGGGGGGGACTATGGCTACACCTTC
>-|few|TRBV19|TRBJ2-7
CASSISASVFEQYF
TGTGCCAGTAGTATATCGGCTAGCGTCTTCGAGCAGTACTTC
>-|many|TRBV20-1|TRBJ2-2
CSASEGGLNTGELFF
TGCAGTGCTAGCGAGGGGGGACTGAACACCGGGGAGCTGTTTTTT
>-|many|TRBV14|TRBJ1-4
CASSQDLFSGLGRTDEKLFF
TGTGCCAGCAGCCAAGATCTTTTCTCGGGGTTGGGACGGACGGATGAAAAACTGTTTTTT
>-|many|TRBV20-1|TRBJ2-7
CSANQREYEQYF
TGCAGTGCTAACCAAAGGGAGTACGAGCAGTACTTC
>TRBD1|many|TRBV11-3|TRBJ2-3
CASGETGLGDTQYF
TGTGCCAGCGGGGAGACAGGGCTTGGAGATACGCAGTATTTT
>-|many|TRBV27|TRBJ2-7
CASSLGAAGTYEQYF
TGTGCCAGCAGTTTAGGGGCGGCGGGTACCTACGAGCAGTACTTC
>-|-|TRBV6-2/TRBV6-3|TRBJ1-5
CASSPRGQGDQPQHF
TGTGCCAGCAGTCCTCGCGGGCAGGGAGATCAGCCCCAGCATTTT
>-|few|TRBV12-3/TRBV12-4|TRBJ2-7
CASSLQGPSYEQYF
TGTGCCAGCAGTTTACAGGGGCCATCCTACGAGCAGTACTTC
>TRBD2|many|TRBV6-5|TRBJ2-1
CASSYGLAAYNEQFF
TGTGCCAGCAGTTACGGACTAGCGGCATACAATGAGCAGTTCTTC
>-|many|TRBV5-1|TRBJ1-1
CASSLKPGHLSTEAFF
TGCGCCAGCAGCTTAAAACCGGGACACCTGAGCACTGAAGCTTTCTTT